This TCR beta chain was captured by sequencing in a study of CD8+ T cells in alopecia areata. Study as a whole: Once tofacitinib had been taken for 6 to 18 months, 6 months off drug followed.

About this clone: Antigen unknown.

The investigators collected lesional scalp punch biopsies and peripheral blood from alopecia areata patients. The CDR3 sequence is 15 residues long. CDR1 is SGHRS and CDR2 is YFSETQ in the germline V gene. V was shortened by 3 bases and J by 2 bases, with 12 bases between the two germline ends. Study-wide findings and caveats: Researchers reported that TCR sharing among patients proved less clear than in mice, possibly HLA-linked. Sequence data from scalp samples additionally include resident alphabeta T cells of normal skin. Higher clonality than in normal scalp was seen in lesional scalp, especially alopecia totalis/universalis.

Reverse transcription of extracted RNA yielded cDNA, which provided the sequencing template. Generated by immunoSEQ multiplex PCR, the TCRdb table keeps only in-frame clones and is missing some. This sample has roughly 16,000 clones; about three fifths occur once, and the top ten carry about 12%. This receptor was obtained from a human donor with alopecia areata. Source material: skin. The chain has TRBV5-1 and TRBJ2-1; D may correspond to TRBD1 or TRBD2 (5 bases each). The CDR3 loop reads CASSSTGRAYNEQFF. For the CDR3, the DNA is TGCGCCAGCAGCTCAACGGGGCGGGCCTACAATGAGCAGTTCTTC.